This is a list of T cell receptor beta chains from one sample in a study of blood T cell repertoires in COVID-19. Some clones are missing from TCRdb's copy, which holds only in-frame ones; the method was immunoSEQ multiplex PCR. This sample has some 240,000 clones, with roughly 81% found just once. Sequences were obtained from peripheral blood. The source is a woman at least 80 years old with COVID-19, enrolled during active disease. Each CDR3 is given with its conserved first and last residue. A D gene is named only where the DNA matches it firmly. Clone size is not always given. Where it is, it says once, few, many or a class for expanded clones.

>TRBJ1-2|TRBV7-9|.|.
TGTGCCAGCAGCTTAATGGAGGATGGCTACACCTTC
CASSLMEDGYTF
>TRBJ1-1|TRBV5-5|.|.
TGTGCCAGCAGCTTGGTACAGAAGAACACTGAAGCTTTCTTT
CASSLVQKNTEAFF
>TRBJ2-5|TRBV19|.|.
TGTGCCAGTGCCTCCGGGGGCGGGAGTTTCTCCTGGGAGACCCAGTACTTC
CASASGGGSFSWETQYF
>TRBJ1-5|TRBV5-1|TRBD1|.
TGCGCCAGCAGCTTGGTGGCAGGGGGGCAGCCCCAGCATTTT
CASSLVAGGQPQHF
>TRBJ2-5|TRBV6-1|.|once
TGCGCCAGCAGTGAAAGCATAAGGGGGTGGGGGCAGGCGAACTCCCAAGAGACCCAGTACTTC
CASSESIRGWGQANSQETQYF
>TRBJ1-6|TRBV28|.|.
TGTGCCAGCAGTCCGGCGGGTTATAATTCACCCCTCCACTTT
CASSPAGYNSPLHF
>TRBJ2-5|TRBV18|TRBD1|.
TGTGCCAGCTCAAGGACAGGGGGTATGGGAGAGACCCAGTACTTC
CASSRTGGMGETQYF
>TRBJ1-1|TRBV18|TRBD1|.
TGTGCCAGCTCACCCCTTCCGACAGGGGGAACTGAAGCTTTCTTT
CASSPLPTGGTEAFF
>TRBJ2-7|TRBV7-9|TRBD2|.
TGTGCCAGCAGCCTAGCGGGGAGCTCCTACGAGCAGTACTTC
CASSLAGSSYEQYF
>TRBJ2-2|TRBV7-2|.|.
TGTGCCAGCAGCAAAAGGGGGATCACCGGGGAGCTGTTTTTT
CASSKRGITGELFF
>TRBJ2-6|TRBV28|.|.
TGTGCCAGCAGCAGTTCTGGGGCCAACGTCCTGACTTTC
CASSSSGANVLTF
>TRBJ2-2|TRBV5-8|TRBD2|.
TGTGCCAGCAGGAAGCTAAGCGGGGGGGCCGGGGAGCTGTTTTTT
CASRKLSGGAGELFF
>TRBJ2-2|TRBV5-6|TRBD2|.
TGTGCCAGCAGCGGAGGTAGCGGGCTAAACACCGGGGAGCTGTTTTTT
CASSGGSGLNTGELFF
>TRBJ1-5|TRBV28|TRBD1|.
TGTGCCAGCAGCCTCGACAGGGGGTATCAGCCCCAGCATTTT
CASSLDRGYQPQHF
>TRBJ2-1|TRBV11-3|.|.
TGTGCCAGCAGCCCGGGACACAGCTACAATGAGCAGTTCTTC
CASSPGHSYNEQFF
>TRBJ2-1|TRBV27|.|.
TGTGCCAGCAGTTCCCCCAGTGCTAGCTACAATGAGCAGTTCTTC
CASSSPSASYNEQFF
>TRBJ1-1|TRBV2|.|.
TGTGCCAGCAGCGCACCGATCTCGACTTTTTTCTTT
CASSAPISTFFF
>TRBJ1-5|TRBV15|TRBD1|.
TGTGCCACCAGCAGAGGGGGAACAGGGGATTTAGGCAATCAGCCCCAGCATTTT
CATSRGGTGDLGNQPQHF
>TRBJ1-3|TRBV7-8|.|.
TGTGCCAGCAGCTTCGCCCGGGGTGGAAACACCATATATTTT
CASSFARGGNTIYF
>TRBJ1-2|TRBV30|TRBD1|.
TGTGCCTGGAGGGGGGACAGGCACTATGGCTACACCTTC
CAWRGDRHYGYTF
>TRBJ2-1|TRBV6-5|.|.
TGTGCCAGCACGGGCCAGGGTGCCTACAATGAGCAGTTCTTC
CASTGQGAYNEQFF
>TRBJ1-2|TRBV29-1|.|.
TGCAGCACAAACATTGAGGGCCGCATAGGCTACACCTTC
CSTNIEGRIGYTF
>TRBJ2-3|TRBV11-1|.|.
TGTGCCAGCAGCTTTAACGGAGATACGCAGTATTTT
CASSFNGDTQYF
>TRBJ1-1|TRBV5-1|.|.
TGCGCCAGCAGCTTGGGGGCAGGGGCAATGGTGAACACTGAAGCTTTCTTT
CASSLGAGAMVNTEAFF
>TRBJ2-1|TRBV7-6|.|.
TGTGCCAGCAGCTCCTCCCGCAGGGAGGGGGGCTACAATGAGCAGTTCTTC
CASSSSRREGGYNEQFF
>TRBJ2-7|TRBV7-9|TRBD1|.
TGTGCCAGCAGCGCGGTGACAGGGGCCTACGAGCAGTACTTC
CASSAVTGAYEQYF
>TRBJ2-4|TRBV30|.|.
TGTGCCTGGAGTGTAAGGGGGAAAGCCAAAAACATTCAGTACTTC
CAWSVRGKAKNIQYF
>TRBJ1-5|TRBV2|.|.
TGTGCCAGCAGTCGACAGAATAGCAATCAGCCCCAGCATTTT
CASSRQNSNQPQHF
>TRBJ1-2|TRBV21-1|.|.
TGTGCCAGCAGCAAAGGAAAAGTAGGGGACTATGGCTACACCTTC
CASSKGKVGDYGYTF
>TRBJ2-7|TRBV6-2/TRBV6-3|TRBD2|.
TGTGCCAGCAGTAAAAACGGGGGTGGACTAGGAGGATACGAGCAGTACTTC
CASSKNGGGLGGYEQYF
>TRBJ2-7|TRBV5-1|TRBD1|.
TGCGCCAGCAGTCCCGGACAGGGAAAAGATGAGCAGTACTTC
CASSPGQGKDEQYF
>TRBJ2-7|TRBV7-2|.|.
TGTGCCTCTATCGGGGGTCCCCCCTACGAGCAGTACTTC
CASIGGPPYEQYF
>TRBJ1-3|TRBV5-5|.|.
TGTGCCAGCAGCTTGGACGCCTACTCTGGAAACACCATATATTTT
CASSLDAYSGNTIYF
>TRBJ2-5|TRBV5-5|TRBD2|.
TGTGCCAGCAGCGCGGGGACTAGCGGGACCCTAGTGGAGACCCAGTACTTC
CASSAGTSGTLVETQYF
>TRBJ2-3|TRBV20-1|TRBD1|few
TGCAGTGCTAGTAAGACAGGGTCAGGCACAGATACGCAGTATTTT
CSASKTGSGTDTQYF
>TRBJ2-2|TRBV18|TRBD2|.
TGTGCCAGCTCACCCGGACTAGCGGGCCCTGACACCGGGGAGCTGTTTTTT
CASSPGLAGPDTGELFF
>TRBJ2-1|TRBV7-2|TRBD2|.
TGTGCCAGCAGCTTAGGACTCCCCGGGGGGTATGAGCAGTTCTTC
CASSLGLPGGYEQFF
>TRBJ2-7|TRBV21-1|.|few
TGTGCCAGCAGCAAGAGCGAGCAGTACTTC
CASSKSEQYF
>TRBJ1-6|TRBV5-4|TRBD1|.
TGTGCCAGCAGCTTGGACAGGGGATATTCACCCCTCCACTTT
CASSLDRGYSPLHF
>TRBJ1-1|TRBV7-9|.|.
TGTGCCAGCAGCTTCTATGCGGAGTCCGAAGCTTTCTTT
CASSFYAESEAFF